This T cell receptor (beta chain) was sequenced for a study of cytotoxic CD8 clonotypes in ibrutinib-treated CLL. Overall study: Samples had a mean of approximately 260,000 productive templates and 85,000 to 100,000 productive rearrangements.

The repertoire was sequenced with immunoSEQ multiplex PCR; TCRdb's copy has only in-frame clones and lacks some. The data hold 150,000 to 200,000 clones, with nearly 90% observed a single time. This material consisted of PBMCs, taken at disease progression, from a patient treated with ibrutinib. This receptor was taken from a human donor with chronic lymphocytic leukemia.

CDR3 in DNA: TGTGCCAGCAGGGAAGCGTGGATGGGGGATACGCAGTATTTT. It codes for CASREAWMGDTQYF. The genes are TRBV6-5 and TRBJ2-3, with D hard to call. The ends were cut back, 6 bases at V and 6 bases at J, with 16 bases in the middle. Germline V CDR1 and CDR2: MNHEY, SVGAGI. CDR3 length: 14 amino acids.